This TCR beta chain was sequenced during a study of Ad26.COV2.S vaccination and SARS-CoV-2 variants (dated by TCRdb to 2020 to 2023). Study-wide context: Donors in the vaccine arm were drawn from COV1001, a multicentre, randomized, double-blind, placebo-controlled phase I-IIa trial testing Ad26.COV2.S in healthy adults. Ad26.COV2.S was administered intramuscularly at a dose of 5x10^10 or 1x10^11 viral particles, either as one shot or as two shots given 56 days apart. Sequencing of the TCRbeta repertoire served to evaluate the specificity and breadth of SARS-CoV-2-reactive T cell receptors following Ad26.COV2.S vaccination. Investigators remained blinded to trial group allocation during experiments and outcome assessment. Trial participants were randomized into five groups of five: low-dose or high-dose Ad26.COV2.S given once or twice, or placebo on both occasions. The TCR-sequenced set comprised approximately 30 samples: approximately 19 Ad26.COV2.S vaccine recipients, 5 placebo recipients and 8 SARS-CoV-2 convalescent individuals.

TCRbeta CDR3 regions were sequenced with the immunoSEQ Assay. After extraction, genomic DNA underwent amplification by bias-controlled multiplex PCR, followed by high-throughput sequencing. Per the source publication's procedure: To quantify the absolute abundance of each unique TCRbeta CDR3 region, sequences were collapsed and filtered. T cell fraction was estimated by normalizing TCRbeta template counts to usable DNA, which was measured by amplifying reference genes present in all nucleated cells. Repertoire TCRs were annotated as SARS-CoV-2-specific when V gene, CDR3 amino acid sequence and J gene were exactly matched to a known reactive TCR set. MIRA supplied the reference SARS-CoV-2 TCR set, which was filtered for enrichment in COVID-19-positive ImmuneCODE repertoires so that public or cross-reactive TCRs were removed. Based on the MIRA antigens, annotated TCRs were further analysed at the level of specific ORF or position within ORF. Depth was the summed frequency of annotated unique rearrangements, while breadth was defined as annotated unique rearrangements over total unique productive rearrangements. TCR breadth was compared between groups using two-sided Wilcoxon rank-sum tests. TCRdb holds this immuneACCESS table with in-frame rearrangements only. Some clones are missing; in checked studies, unresolved V genes explain under half, and the rest has no known cause. V, J and clone size reflect that table, while D and trimming were determined from the DNA. Here the sample has roughly 390,000 clones; roughly nine tenths occur a single time. The top ten hold 3.5% of the sample.

The sample's treatment or condition label, decoded: 15 to 20 received Ad26.COV2.S at low or high dose, single or two shots; 5 received placebo; per-sample allocation not given. For vaccine and placebo recipients, the sequenced repertoires came from samples collected on day 63 after the first injection. In Cohort 1b, some 25 adults aged 18-55 years were enrolled at a single site in Boston, USA, between 29 July and 7 August 2020. Ad26.COV2.S was a replication-incompetent adenovirus type 26 vector expressing a prefusion-stabilized SARS-CoV-2 spike protein from the original Wuhan strain. Broad study findings and their caveats: After vaccination, substantial breadth of spike-specific CD8+ and CD4+ T cell responses was reported. The study was not powered to compare responses between vaccine doses or regimens. Vaccine and placebo recipients had similar non-spike TCR breadth, a finding consistent with the vaccine containing only spike. Spike-specific TCR breadth was higher in Ad26.COV2.S recipients than in placebo recipients (P = 0.0014). According to the authors, total T cell responses may have been underestimated by the TCR breadth and depth analyses.

This clone appeared once. Its cognate antigen has yet to be identified. No much larger clone exists at a distance of one base, and base qualities are not known. The sequence came from a person between 18 and 59 years old who received the Ad26.COV2.S COVID-19 vaccine or a placebo. Sequenced here: peripheral blood, sampled in a trial of Ad26.COV2.S vaccine versus placebo.

The CDR3 protein sequence reads: CATSRDFGTDTQYF. The nucleotide sequence reads TGTGCCACCAGCAGAGATTTTGGAACAGATACGCAGTATTTT. Here the chain combines TRBV15 and TRBJ2-3; the D gene identity is not certain. Reading the germline V gene (reference sequence) gives CDR1 LNHNV and CDR2 YYDKDF. V and J lose 0 bases and 3 bases, and a span of 7 bases separates them. From the cysteine up to the phenylalanine, the CDR3 has a length of 14 residues. Of the read, only the CDR3 DNA is kept; its 42 bases are in frame from base 1.